Shown below are 22 T cell receptor beta chains from a single sample sequenced in a study of shared clonotypes between healthy human individuals. TCRdb keeps only in-frame clones here, not all; method: immunoSEQ multiplex PCR. The sample lists about 2.2 million clones; 93% were seen once. In the naive CD8 group, cells lacked CD45RO and were positively selected for CCR7, so terminally differentiated effector memory CD45RA+ cells were left out. The sequenced sample consisted of naive CD8+ T cells from PBMCs. The receptors stem from a man between 18 and 35 years old in good health. Some clones in this sample may be carry-over from other donors' samples.

The chain has TRBV19 and TRBJ1-2; D gene ambiguous. The germline gives CDR1 LNHDA, CDR2 SQIVND (reference sequence). V shed 0 bases and J shed 0 bases, with 8 bases lying between them. The CDR3 totals 15 residues. The CDR3 region has the DNA TGTGCCAGTAGTATAGATCGAACAGCTAACTATGGCTACACCTTC. Protein: CASSIDRTANYGYTF.

The chain links TRBV27 to TRBJ2-1; a possible D gene is TRBD1 (6 bases). Germline assignment: CDR1 MNHEY and CDR2 SMNVEV (reference sequence). The CDR3 runs to 18 residues. V was cut by 0 bases and J by 4 bases, with 19 bases left in between. The CDR3 region has the DNA TGTGCCAGCAGTTTATCCGACAGGCAAACTCTCCTGTACAATGAGCAGTTCTTC. Residues: CASSLSDRQTLLYNEQFF.

The chain is built from TRBV6-6 and TRBJ2-7; TRBD1 matches at 11 bases. CDR1 and CDR2 (germline): MNHNY, SVGAGI (reference sequence). J was trimmed by 3 bases and V by 2 bases; bases with no gene match: 3. The CDR3 runs to 15 residues. CDR3 protein: CASSYGDRGVYEQYF. The CDR3 DNA sequence: TGTGCCAGCAGTTACGGGGACAGGGGGGTCTACGAGCAGTACTTC.

The chain is built from TRBV10-3 and TRBJ1-2, with D unclear. Germline assignment: CDR1 ENHRY and CDR2 SYGVKD. The ends were cut back, 6 bases at V and 5 bases at J, with 13 bases in the middle. The CDR3 sequence is 13 residues long. The DNA of the CDR3 is TGTGCCATCAGGGACCTCTGGAGGTATGGCTACACCTTC. It yields the protein CAIRDLWRYGYTF.

This clone was picked up one time. The chain couples TRBV19 to TRBJ2-3, with 7 bases lining up with TRBD2. Germline CDR1 is LNHDA and CDR2 is SQIVND (reference sequence). V was clipped by 4 bases and J by 6 bases; unmatched bases: 10. The CDR3 totals 15 residues. The CDR3 loop reads CASSSGELATDTQYF. CDR3 DNA sequence: TGTGCCAGTAGTAGCGGCGAACTAGCGACCGATACGCAGTATTTT.

The V and J genes are TRBV19 and TRBJ2-3; D might be TRBD2 (6 bases). CDR1 and CDR2 (germline): LNHDA, SQIVND (reference sequence). The ends were cut back, 5 bases at V and 2 bases at J, with 14 bases in the middle. The length of the CDR3 is 15 residues. In DNA form, the CDR3 reads TGTGCCAGTAGTCAAAGCGGGTACGACACAGATACGCAGTATTTT. This codes for CASSQSGYDTDTQYF.

The chain links TRBV13 to TRBJ2-3; the D is unclear. V lost 5 bases, J lost 0 bases, and 24 bases lay in between. The CDR3 is 19 amino acids. Germline lookup yields CDR1 PRHDT and CDR2 FYEKMQ (reference sequence). CDR3 sequence reads: CASSPETSTYFTSTDTQYF. CDR3 DNA sequence: TGTGCCAGCAGCCCCGAAACCTCAACTTACTTCACTAGCACAGATACGCAGTATTTT.

This sequence joins TRBV4-3 and TRBJ2-7; D ambiguous. Trimming pared 0 bases from V and 0 bases from J, leaving 6 bases between. The V gene's germline CDR1 is LGHNA and CDR2 YSLEER. The length of the CDR3 is 14 residues. The CDR3 protein is CASSQDPYSYEQYF. DNA of the CDR3: TGCGCCAGCAGCCAAGATCCCTACTCCTACGAGCAGTACTTC.

CDR3 sequence reads: CAISDPGLAGGSSYEQYF. CDR3 bases: TGTGCCATCAGTGACCCGGGACTAGCGGGAGGAAGCTCCTACGAGCAGTACTTC. V and J are TRBV10-3 and TRBJ2-7; 15 bases are a match to TRBD2. There are 18 residues in the CDR3. Unmatched junction bases numbered 6, after V lost 3 bases and J lost 0 bases. The V gene's germline CDR1 is ENHRY and CDR2 SYGVKD.

Only a few counts were recorded for this clone. CDR3 DNA: TGTGCCAGCAGTGAAGCGGATGAAGGTGAACATCAGCCCCAGCATTTT. This sequence encodes CASSEADEGEHQPQHF. V is TRBV6-1 and J is TRBJ1-5; no clear D. Germline lookup yields CDR1 MNHNS and CDR2 SASEGT. With 0 bases removed from V and 5 bases from J, the gap between germline ends came to 14 bases. The CDR3 runs 16 residues.

J is TRBJ1-4 and V is TRBV27; TRBD1 is a possible D gene (6 bases). Trimming pared 4 bases from V and 12 bases from J, leaving 15 bases between. This CDR3 region has 13 residues. The germline CDR1 and CDR2 sequences are MNHEY and SMNVEV (reference sequence). In nucleotides, the CDR3 is TGTGCCAGCAGTTCTCGGACAGATTACGAACTGTTTTTT. It codes for CASSSRTDYELFF.

The rearrangement links TRBV27 to TRBJ2-7; 9 positions match TRBD1. V shed 6 bases, J shed 3 bases, and the junction held 6 bases outside the gene matches. The germline CDR1 and CDR2 sequences are MNHEY and SMNVEV (reference sequence). The CDR3 contains 14 residues. CDR3: CASRHDRGSYEQYF. The DNA for the CDR3 is TGTGCCAGCAGGCATGACAGGGGGAGCTACGAGCAGTACTTC.

The V call is TRBV7-2, the J call TRBJ1-2; D gene uncertain. This CDR3 is 13 amino acids long. CDR1 and CDR2 from the germline V gene are SGHTA and FQGNSA. V was pared by 4 bases and J by 2 bases, with 8 bases between. The CDR3 here is CASSSYSNYGYTF. Here the CDR3 DNA reads TGTGCCAGCAGCTCGTATTCCAACTATGGCTACACCTTC.

The chain couples TRBV2 to TRBJ1-5; a possible D gene is TRBD1 (6 bases). CDR3 length equals 13 residues. From germline, CDR1 is SNHLY and CDR2 FYNNEI. The V end lost 10 bases, the J end lost 8 bases, and 18 bases lay between the germline ends. CDR3 nucleotides: TGTGCCATCAAGGCAGGGGTAGGGGAGCCCCAGCATTTT. Protein product: CAIKAGVGEPQHF.

This chain uses TRBV27 with TRBJ2-1; D may be TRBD1 or TRBD2 (5 bases each). Between the trimmed V and J ends, which lost 4 bases and 8 bases, there was a span of 21 bases. Germline V gives CDR1 MNHEY, CDR2 SMNVEV (reference sequence). The CDR3 totals 16 residues. The CDR3 DNA sequence: TGTGCCAGCAGTTCGCTCCGGGACCTTTACCCGGATGAGCAGTTCTTC. Its translation is CASSSLRDLYPDEQFF.

The CDR3 DNA sequence: TGTGCCAGCAGTTTAATCGGACACAACTATGGCTACACCTTC. Its protein is CASSLIGHNYGYTF. J is TRBJ1-2 and V is TRBV28; a weak D match, TRBD1 (5 bases). The germline CDR1 and CDR2 sequences are MDHEN and SYDVKM. This CDR3 comprises 14 residues. The V end was cut by 2 bases, the J end by 2 bases, with 9 bases between.

V and J are TRBV4-1 and TRBJ1-2; D is uncertain. Germline V gives CDR1 MGHRA, CDR2 YSYEKL. Trimming pared 1 base from V and 10 bases from J, leaving 13 bases between. The CDR3 contains 13 residues. The chain's CDR3 is CASSQVRGETYTF. The CDR3 coding sequence is TGCGCCAGCAGCCAAGTACGTGGAGAGACCTACACCTTC.

This clone was recorded a few times. This same CDR3 is encoded by further DNA sequences in the sample. The V and J genes are TRBV27 and TRBJ2-2; D remains unclear. CDR1 is MNHEY, CDR2 SMNVEV, per germline (reference sequence). V was cut by 4 bases and J by 2 bases, with 5 bases left in between. The CDR3 is 13 amino acids. CDR3 sequence reads: CASSSRNTGELFF. The DNA for the CDR3 is TGTGCCAGCAGTTCCCGAAACACCGGGGAGCTGTTTTTT.

The V and J genes are TRBV30 and TRBJ2-3; perhaps TRBD2 as D (5 bases). V dropped 0 bases and J dropped 2 bases, with 21 bases sitting between them. The CDR3 length is 18 residues. Germline V gene lookup returns CDR1 GTSNPN and CDR2 SVGIG (reference sequence). This CDR3 reads CAWSVNPPGTVTTDTQYF. CDR3 sequence (DNA): TGTGCCTGGAGTGTTAACCCCCCGGGAACAGTTACCACAGATACGCAGTATTTT.

The chain employs TRBV19 and TRBJ2-7; no clear D gene. There are 13 residues in the CDR3. Germline V gives CDR1 LNHDA, CDR2 SQIVND (reference sequence). Deletions cut 3 bases from V and 5 bases from J, with 11 bases between. CDR3 nucleotide sequence: TGTGCCAGTAGTATGCGCCTGCCAGACGAGCAGTACTTC. This sequence encodes CASSMRLPDEQYF.

J is TRBJ1-1 and V is TRBV2; D is unclear. There are 14 residues in the CDR3. Trimming pared 2 bases from V and 10 bases from J, leaving 17 bases between. Germline V gives CDR1 SNHLY, CDR2 FYNNEI. The CDR3 reads CASSEWAGIVGAFF. The CDR3 nucleotides read TGTGCCAGCAGTGAATGGGCAGGTATTGTAGGAGCTTTCTTT.

As DNA, the CDR3 is TGTGCCAGCAGCTTGGACAGGGCCCCTGCGAGTGGGGCCAACGTCCTGACTTTC. Its translation is CASSLDRAPASGANVLTF. The chain joins TRBV5-5 to TRBJ2-6; D is perhaps TRBD1 (6 bases). The CDR3 is made up of 18 amino acids. The V and J ends lost 0 bases and 3 bases respectively, with 16 bases between them. CDR1 SGHKS and CDR2 YYEKEE come from the germline V gene (reference sequence).